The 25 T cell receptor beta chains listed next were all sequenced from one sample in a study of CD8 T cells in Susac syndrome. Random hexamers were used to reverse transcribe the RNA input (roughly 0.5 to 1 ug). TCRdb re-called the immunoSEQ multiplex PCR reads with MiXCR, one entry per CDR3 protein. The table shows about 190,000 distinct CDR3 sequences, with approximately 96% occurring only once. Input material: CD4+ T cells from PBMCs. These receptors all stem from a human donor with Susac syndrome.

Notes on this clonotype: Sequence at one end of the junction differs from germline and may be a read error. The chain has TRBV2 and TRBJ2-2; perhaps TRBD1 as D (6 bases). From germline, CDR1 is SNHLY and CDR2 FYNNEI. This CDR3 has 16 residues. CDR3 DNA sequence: TGTGCCAGCAGGGAAGGACAGCTGACGAACACCGGGGAGCTGTTTTTT. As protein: CASREGQLTNTGELFF.

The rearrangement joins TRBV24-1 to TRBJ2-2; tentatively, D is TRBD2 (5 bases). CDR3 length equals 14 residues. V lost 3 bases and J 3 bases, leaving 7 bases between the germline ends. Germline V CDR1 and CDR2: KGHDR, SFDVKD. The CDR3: CATSDAGDTGELFF. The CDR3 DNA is TGTGCCACCAGTGATGCCGGGGACACCGGGGAGCTGTTTTTT.

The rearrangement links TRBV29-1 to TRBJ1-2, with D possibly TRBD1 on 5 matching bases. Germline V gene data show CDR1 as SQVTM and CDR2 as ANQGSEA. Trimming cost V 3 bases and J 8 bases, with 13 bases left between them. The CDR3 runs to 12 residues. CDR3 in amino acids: CSVELPGYGYTF. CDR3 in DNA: TGCAGCGTTGAGCTCCCAGGGTACGGCTACACCTTC.

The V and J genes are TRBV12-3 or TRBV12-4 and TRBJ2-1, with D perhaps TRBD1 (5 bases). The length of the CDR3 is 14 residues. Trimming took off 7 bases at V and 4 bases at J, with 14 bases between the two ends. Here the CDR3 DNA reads TGTGCCAGCACCTCGACAGTGACGTACAATGAGCAGTTCTTC. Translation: CASTSTVTYNEQFF.

The CDR3 here is CASSLVGGGSNQPQHF. Here the CDR3 DNA reads TGTGCCAGCAGCTTAGTGGGCGGTGGGAGCAATCAGCCCCAGCATTTT. V is TRBV7-2 and J is TRBJ1-5; D gene uncertain. V shed 1 base and J shed 1 base, with 11 bases lying between them. CDR3 size: 16 residues. Per the germline V gene, CDR1 is SGHTA and CDR2 is FQGNSA.

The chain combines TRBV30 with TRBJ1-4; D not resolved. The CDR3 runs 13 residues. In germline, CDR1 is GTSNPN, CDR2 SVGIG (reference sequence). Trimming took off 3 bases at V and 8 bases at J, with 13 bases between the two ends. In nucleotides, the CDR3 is TGTGCCTGGAGATTGGCCAGTGGAGAAAAACTGTTTTTT. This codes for CAWRLASGEKLFF.

The CDR3 region is CSASVGGIRLFF. The CDR3 region has the DNA TGCAGTGCTAGTGTCGGGGGGATAAGGCTGTTTTTT. The chain recombines TRBV20-1 with TRBJ1-4; perhaps TRBD1 as D (5 bases). The CDR3 has 12 residues. The V gene's germline CDR1 is DFQATT and CDR2 SNEGSKA (reference sequence). The V end was cut by 3 bases, the J end by 14 bases, with 16 bases between.

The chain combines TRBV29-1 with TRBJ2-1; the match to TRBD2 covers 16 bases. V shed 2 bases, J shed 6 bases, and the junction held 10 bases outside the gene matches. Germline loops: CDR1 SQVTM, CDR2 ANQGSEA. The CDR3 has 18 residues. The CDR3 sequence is CSVEPHKGLAGGPNEQFF. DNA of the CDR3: TGCAGCGTTGAACCCCACAAGGGACTAGCGGGGGGGCCCAATGAGCAGTTCTTC.

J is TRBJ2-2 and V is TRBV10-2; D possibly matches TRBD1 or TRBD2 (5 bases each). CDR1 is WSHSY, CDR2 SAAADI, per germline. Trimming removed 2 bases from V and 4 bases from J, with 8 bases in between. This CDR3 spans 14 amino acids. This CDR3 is CASSEGGITGELFF. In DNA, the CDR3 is TGCGCCAGCAGTGAGGGGGGTATCACCGGGGAGCTGTTTTTT.

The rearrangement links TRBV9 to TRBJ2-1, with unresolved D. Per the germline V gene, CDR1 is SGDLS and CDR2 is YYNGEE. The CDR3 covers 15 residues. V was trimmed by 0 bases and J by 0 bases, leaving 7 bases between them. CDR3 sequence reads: CASSVVGSSYNEQFF. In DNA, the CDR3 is TGTGCCAGCAGCGTAGTAGGTAGCTCCTACAATGAGCAGTTCTTC.

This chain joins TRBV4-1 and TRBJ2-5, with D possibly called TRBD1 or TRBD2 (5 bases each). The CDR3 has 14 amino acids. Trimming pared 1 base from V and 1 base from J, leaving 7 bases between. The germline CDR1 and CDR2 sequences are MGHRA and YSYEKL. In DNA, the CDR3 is TGCGCCAGCAGCCAAGTTGGGGGCCAAGAGACCCAGTACTTC. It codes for CASSQVGGQETQYF.

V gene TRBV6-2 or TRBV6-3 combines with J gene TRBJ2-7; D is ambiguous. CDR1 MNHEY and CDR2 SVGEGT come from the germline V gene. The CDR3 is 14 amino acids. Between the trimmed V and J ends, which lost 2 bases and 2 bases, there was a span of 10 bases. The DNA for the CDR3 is TGTGCCAGCAGTTACGGGCCAAACCCCTACGAGCAGTACTTC. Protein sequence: CASSYGPNPYEQYF.

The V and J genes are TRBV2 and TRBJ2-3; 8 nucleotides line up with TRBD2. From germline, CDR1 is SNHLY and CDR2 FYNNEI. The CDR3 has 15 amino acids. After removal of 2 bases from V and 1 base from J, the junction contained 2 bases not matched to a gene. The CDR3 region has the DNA TGTGCCAGCAGTGAACGAGCGGGGGGCACAGATACGCAGTATTTT. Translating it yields CASSERAGGTDTQYF.

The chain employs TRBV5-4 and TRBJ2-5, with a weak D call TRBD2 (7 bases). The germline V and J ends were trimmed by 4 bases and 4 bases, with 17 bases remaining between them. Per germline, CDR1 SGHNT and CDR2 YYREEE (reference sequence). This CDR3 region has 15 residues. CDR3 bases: TGTGCCAGCAGCCCGCCGGGGGGCGGAGGAGAGACCCAGTACTTC. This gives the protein CASSPPGGGGETQYF.

The CDR3 bases are TGCGCCAGCAGCGGGGGGGACAGGGCTTTGGGGACTGAAGCTTTCTTT. It yields the protein CASSGGDRALGTEAFF. The J gene is TRBJ1-1, the V gene TRBV5-1; 9 nucleotides align to TRBD1. Germline-derived CDR1 and CDR2 are SGHRS and YFSETQ. The CDR3 sequence is 16 residues long. With V trimmed by 4 bases and J by 5 bases, 12 bases remained unmatched.

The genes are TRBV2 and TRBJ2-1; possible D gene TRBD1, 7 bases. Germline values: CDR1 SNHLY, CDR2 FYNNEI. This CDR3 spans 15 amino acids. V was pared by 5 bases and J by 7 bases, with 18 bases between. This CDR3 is CASSRGTVGTNEQFF. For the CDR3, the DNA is TGTGCCAGCAGTCGGGGGACAGTAGGAACTAATGAGCAGTTCTTC.

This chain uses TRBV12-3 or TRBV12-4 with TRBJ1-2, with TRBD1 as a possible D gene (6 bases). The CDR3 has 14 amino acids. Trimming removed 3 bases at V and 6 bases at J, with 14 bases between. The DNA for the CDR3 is TGTGCCAGCAGTTTTTTGGGGGGCAGGCATGGCTACACCTTC. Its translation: CASSFLGGRHGYTF.

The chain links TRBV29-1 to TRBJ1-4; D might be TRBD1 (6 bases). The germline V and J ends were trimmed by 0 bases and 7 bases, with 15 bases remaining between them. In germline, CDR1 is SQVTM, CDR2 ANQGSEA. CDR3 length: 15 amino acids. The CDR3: CSVEDRGRGGEKLFF. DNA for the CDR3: TGCAGCGTTGAAGATCGGGGGAGGGGGGGTGAAAAACTGTTTTTT. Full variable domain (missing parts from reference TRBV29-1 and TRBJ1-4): SAVISQKPSRDICQRGTSLTIQCQVDSQVTMMFWYRQQPGQSLTLIATANQGSEATYESGFVIDKFPISRPNLTFSTLTVSNMSPEDSSIYLCSVEDRGRGGEKLFFGSGTQLSVL.

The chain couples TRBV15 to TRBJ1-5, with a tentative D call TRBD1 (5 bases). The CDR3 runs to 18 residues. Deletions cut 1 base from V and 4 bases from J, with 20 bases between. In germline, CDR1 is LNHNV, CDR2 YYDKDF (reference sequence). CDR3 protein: CATSRVRRGAGENQPQHF. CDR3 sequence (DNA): TGTGCCACCAGCAGAGTGCGGCGAGGGGCTGGGGAAAATCAGCCCCAGCATTTT.

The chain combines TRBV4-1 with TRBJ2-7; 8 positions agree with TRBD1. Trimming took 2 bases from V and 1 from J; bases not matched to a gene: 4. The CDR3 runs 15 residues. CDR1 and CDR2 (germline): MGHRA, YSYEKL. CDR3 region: CASSQPGTGSYEQYF. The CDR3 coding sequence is TGCGCCAGCAGCCAACCCGGGACAGGATCCTACGAGCAGTACTTC.

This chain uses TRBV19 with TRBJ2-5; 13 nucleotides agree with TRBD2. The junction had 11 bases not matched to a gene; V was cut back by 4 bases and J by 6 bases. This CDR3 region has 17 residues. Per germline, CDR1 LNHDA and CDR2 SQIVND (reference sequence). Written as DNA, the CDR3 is TGTGCCAGTAGTACACCGGGACTAGCGGGGACCCGGAAGACCCAGTACTTC. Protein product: CASSTPGLAGTRKTQYF.

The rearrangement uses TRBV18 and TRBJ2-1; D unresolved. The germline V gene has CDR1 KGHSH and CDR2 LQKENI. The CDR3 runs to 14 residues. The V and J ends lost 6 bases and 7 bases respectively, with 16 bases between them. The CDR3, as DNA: TGTGCCAGCTCCCCGCACGCGTCGGAGAATGAGCAGTTCTTC. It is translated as CASSPHASENEQFF. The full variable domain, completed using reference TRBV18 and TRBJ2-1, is NAGVMQNPRHLVRRRGQEARLRCSPMKGHSHVYWYRQLPEEGLKFMVYLQKENIIDESGMPKERFSAEFPKEGPSILRIQQVVRGDSAAYFCASSPHASENEQFFGPGTRLTVL.

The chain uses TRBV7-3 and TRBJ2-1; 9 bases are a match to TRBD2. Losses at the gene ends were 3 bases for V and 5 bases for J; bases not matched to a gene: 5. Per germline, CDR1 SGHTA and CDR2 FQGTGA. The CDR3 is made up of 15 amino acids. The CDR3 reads CASSFGTSPNNEQFF. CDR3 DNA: TGTGCCAGCAGCTTCGGGACTAGCCCGAACAATGAGCAGTTCTTC.

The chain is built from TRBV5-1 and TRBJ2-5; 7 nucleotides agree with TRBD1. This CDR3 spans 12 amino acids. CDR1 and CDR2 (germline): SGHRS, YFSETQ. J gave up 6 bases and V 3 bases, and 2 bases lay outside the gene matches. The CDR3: CASSSQGKTQYF. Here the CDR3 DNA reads TGCGCCAGCAGCTCACAGGGGAAGACCCAGTACTTC.

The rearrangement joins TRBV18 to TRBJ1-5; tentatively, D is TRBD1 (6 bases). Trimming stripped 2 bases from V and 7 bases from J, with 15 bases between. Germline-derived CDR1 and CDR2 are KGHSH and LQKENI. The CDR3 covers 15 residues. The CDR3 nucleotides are TGTGCCAGCTCACCAACCCCGCCAGGGGACCAGCCCCAGCATTTT. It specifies CASSPTPPGDQPQHF. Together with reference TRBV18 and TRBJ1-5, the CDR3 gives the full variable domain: NAGVMQNPRHLVRRRGQEARLRCSPMKGHSHVYWYRQLPEEGLKFMVYLQKENIIDESGMPKERFSAEFPKEGPSILRIQQVVRGDSAAYFCASSPTPPGDQPQHFGDGTRLSIL.